The subject of this entry is one T cell receptor beta chain. This clone has a handful of counts. Which antigen it targets is not known. Base-call qualities are not available, and no considerably larger clone is one nucleotide away. The donors were included in the validation cohort of over a hundred subjects, a group kept apart from the roughly 670-subject first cohort. The sample originates from a study of cytomegalovirus exposure and HLA in healthy donors (dated by TCRdb to 2016 to 2017). With regard to the full study: A later analysis indicated that the 130 or so validation repertoires were generated on the platform also employed for the approximately 700 repertoires of the first cohort. A separate validation cohort of over 95 different subjects was used in addition to the approximately 640-subject first cohort. High-throughput TCR immunosequencing, statistical association of individual TCRs with disease status, and machine learning were combined to predict cytomegalovirus infection status. The aim of the study was to test whether cataloging public T cell receptors could identify signatures of past pathogen exposure. Beyond this particular receptor, the publication reports: Three of the identified cytomegalovirus-associated TCR beta chains were confirmed in vitro to be specific for cytomegalovirus antigens. Across donors, most TCR sequences were observed very rarely, whereas some public TCRs were present in many individuals. The classifier was reported to diagnose cytomegalovirus status with high specificity and sensitivity in both the original and validation cohorts. Of the cluster scores, 85% to 95% were above 0 in a later analysis, which found that TCRs clustered in the first cohort also tended to co-occur in the 95 to 150 validation repertoires. All 120 repertoires were used to score co-occurrence in the validation cohort in a later analysis, because that analysis had no HLA typing for the cohort. The study listed 150 to 200 TCR beta chains as associated with cytomegalovirus. It was suggested by the authors that the approach could potentially be generalized to other disease states and immunological phenotypes.

V lost 6 bases and J lost 3 bases, and the count of bases not matched to a germline gene is 11. The CDR3 numbers 16 residues from cysteine through phenylalanine. Just the 48-base CDR3 DNA is kept, in frame starting at base 1. CDR1 is given as SGHRS and CDR2 as YFSETQ, both from the germline V gene. Preparation of the library involved the immunoSEQ multiplex PCR assay. For the original study's pipeline: A statistical classification framework was built to diagnose cytomegalovirus status from the catalog of TCR beta chain sequences. TCRdb's version of the immuneACCESS table is confined to in-frame rearrangements and falls short of the full clone set. An unresolved V gene accounts for under half of the shortfall where checked; the remainder is of unknown origin. D and trimming were read from the DNA, whereas the V and J calls and clone size are those reported in that table. The sample records tens of thousands of clones, around nine tenths of which are singletons. Roughly 3.8% of the sample is held by the ten biggest clonotypes.

This clonotype originated in a woman between 18 and 29 years old in good health and CMV-seropositive. The source material was PBMCs. Here the chain combines TRBV5-1 and TRBJ2-7; the junction holds 11 bases that match TRBD2. The DNA sequence follows: TGCGCCAGCAAGCGGGATAGCGGGGGGGCGATCTACGAGCAGTACTTC. It is translated as CASKRDSGGAIYEQYF.